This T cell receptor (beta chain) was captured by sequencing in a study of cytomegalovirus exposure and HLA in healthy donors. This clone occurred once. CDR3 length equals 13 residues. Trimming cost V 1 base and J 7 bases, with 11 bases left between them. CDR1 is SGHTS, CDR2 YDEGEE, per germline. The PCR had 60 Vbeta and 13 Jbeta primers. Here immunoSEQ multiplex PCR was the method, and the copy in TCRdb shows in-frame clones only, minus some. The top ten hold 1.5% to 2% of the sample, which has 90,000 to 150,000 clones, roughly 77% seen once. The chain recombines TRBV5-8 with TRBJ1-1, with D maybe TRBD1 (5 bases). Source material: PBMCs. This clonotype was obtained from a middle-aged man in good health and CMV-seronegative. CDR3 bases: TGTGCCAGCAGCTTGTTGACAGCAGATGAAGCTTTCTTT. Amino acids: CASSLLTADEAFF.